This TCR beta chain was retrieved from a study of cytomegalovirus exposure and HLA in healthy donors. Study-wide results and caveats: As a later analysis revealed, most CMV-associated TCR beta chains appeared HLA-restricted.

CDR1 and CDR2 (germline): SGHKS, YYEKEE (reference sequence). V lost 4 bases, J lost 3 bases, and 10 bases stayed unmatched. The CDR3 has 15 residues. A word on this clone: Its antigen is not known.

Primers: 60 Vbeta forward and 13 Jbeta reverse. Clones were read by immunoSEQ multiplex PCR, and TCRdb kept only the in-frame ones, dropping some. This table holds some 190,000 clones, about nine tenths found once. Sequencing was carried out using PBMCs. This receptor was taken from a boy aged 2 to 9 in good health and CMV-seronegative. The chain uses TRBV5-5 and TRBJ2-7, with 7 nucleotides matching TRBD2. CDR3 sequence reads: CASSPQLERGYEQYF. The DNA of the CDR3 is TGTGCCAGCAGCCCCCAACTAGAGCGGGGCTACGAGCAGTACTTC. Based on the CDR3 plus reference TRBV5-5 and TRBJ2-7, the full variable domain is DAGVTQSPTHLIKTRGQQVTLRCSPISGHKSVSWYQQVLGQGPQFIFQYYEKEERGRGNFPDRFSARQFPNYSSELNVNALLLGDSALYLCASSPQLERGYEQYFGPGTRLTVT.